The rows below give T cell receptor beta chains drawn from one sample of a study of CD8 T cells in Susac syndrome. TCRdb re-derived calls from the immunoSEQ multiplex PCR reads in MiXCR, one entry per CDR3 protein. The repertoire holds about 120,000 distinct CDR3 sequences, 85% to 95% seen once, with about 0.3% in the top ten. Sequences were obtained from CD8+ T cells from PBMCs. Receptor source: a human donor with Susac syndrome. The conserved cysteine and the conserved F or W are not part of the CDR3 here.

v_call cdr3_aa
TRBV12-3/TRBV12-4 ASIRQGEAETQY
TRBV25-1 ASSDEGAYYGYT
TRBV5-4 ASRTSGGSYEQY
TRBV29-1 SVENSPGNEQF
TRBV7-9 ASSAQGASNTEAF
TRBV20-1 SAKRTGYNEQF
TRBV2 ASSEFEGGYGYT
TRBV20-1 SVPSVDTQY
TRBV7-2 ASSLGLLAGSSYNEQF
TRBV9 ASSVGLGNEQY